This T cell receptor (beta chain) was retrieved from a study of blood T cell repertoires in COVID-19. Looking at the study overall: Samples came from the United States, Italy and Spain, spanning acute and convalescent COVID-19. The cDNA or gDNA used as material had been derived from T cells, B-cell-depleted T cells, or PBMCs.

Original handling: Estimation of nucleated cell counts was performed using reference gene primer amplification. Profiled with immunoSEQ multiplex PCR; TCRdb holds only in-frame clones, not every one. Clonal size and the V and J genes are those of that table, whereas D and trimming came from the DNA. The sample records fewer than 150,000 clones, around 80% being singletons. V shed 4 bases and J shed 2 bases, with 12 bases lying between them. This CDR3 spans 15 amino acids. Germline V CDR1 and CDR2: MNHEY, SMNVEV (reference sequence). Sequenced input: peripheral blood. The chain has TRBV27 and TRBJ1-3; D unresolved. This sequence originates from a man between 65 and 85 years old with acute or convalescent COVID-19. CDR3 sequence (DNA): TGTGCCAGCAGTTCGACAATTAAGGCTGGAAACACCATATATTTT. Its protein is CASSSTIKAGNTIYF.